The 10 T cell receptor beta chains in this list originate from one sample, sequenced in a study of vaccination and CD4 T cells after COVID-19. Treatment reported: approximately 9-day PBMC culture with coronavirus spike peptide pools or control peptides (ViraFEST assay). The Oncomine TCR Beta short-read assay was applied to DNA of cultured CD4+ T cells. Via MiXCR, TCRdb re-called the PCR reads, giving one row per CDR3 protein. The table lists roughly 14,000 distinct CDR3 sequences, roughly 50% of them singletons. These TCRs are of unknown antigen specificity. Sequenced material: CD4+ T cells from blood, cultured in vitro. These receptors came from a human donor who had recovered from COVID-19.

This clonotype occurred once. V usage is TRBV19 and J usage is TRBJ2-7; the D gene is possibly TRBD1 (6 bases). V lost 5 bases and J 3 bases, leaving 14 bases between the germline ends. This CDR3 is built from 14 residues. Germline CDR1 reads LNHDA; CDR2 reads SQIVND (reference sequence). The CDR3 bases are TGTGCCAGTAGTCGTACCACAGGGAGCTACGAGCAGTACTTC. Translated, it gives CASSRTTGSYEQYF.

The CDR3: CASSEFLASRADTQYF. In DNA form, the CDR3 reads TGTGCCAGCAGCGAGTTTCTAGCGTCCAGGGCAGATACGCAGTATTTT. The chain is built from TRBV6-2 or TRBV6-3 and TRBJ2-3; D is possibly TRBD2 (6 bases). V dropped 6 bases and J dropped 4 bases, with 20 bases sitting between them. Germline assignment: CDR1 MNHEY and CDR2 SVGEGT. CDR3 size: 16 residues.

The gene calls are TRBV20-1 and TRBJ2-1, with 7 nucleotides matching TRBD2. The CDR3 runs to 15 residues. Trimming removed 3 bases from V and 8 bases from J; junction bases left unmatched: 13. Germline V gene sequence: CDR1 DFQATT, CDR2 SNEGSKA (reference sequence). The CDR3 region is CSASALGEGLDEQFF. The CDR3 DNA reads TGCAGTGCTAGCGCTTTGGGGGAGGGCCTCGATGAGCAGTTCTTC.

V is TRBV20-1 and J is TRBJ2-5; weak D call: TRBD1 (6 bases). Trimming left V 4 bases short and J 1 base short, with 16 bases between. The CDR3 loop spans 15 amino acids. The germline CDR1 and CDR2 sequences are DFQATT and SNEGSKA (reference sequence). The CDR3 here is CSANPTTGIQETQYF. The CDR3 DNA sequence: TGCAGTGCTAATCCGACTACAGGGATCCAAGAGACCCAGTACTTC.

The V gene is TRBV11-2, the J gene TRBJ1-5; D unresolved. This CDR3 region has 13 residues. V was pared by 0 bases and J by 4 bases, with 4 bases between. The germline V gene encodes CDR1 SGHAT and CDR2 FQNNGV. The chain's CDR3 is CASSLDRNQPQHF. The DNA for the CDR3 is TGTGCCAGCAGCTTAGATAGGAATCAGCCCCAGCATTTT. The variable domain in full, with the rest retrieved from reference TRBV11-2 and TRBJ1-5, is EAGVAQSPRYKIIEKRQSVAFWCNPISGHATLYWYQQILGQGPKLLIQFQNNGVVDDSQLPKDRFSAERLKGVDSTLKIQPAKLEDSAVYLCASSLDRNQPQHFGDGTRLSIL.

A single count supports this clonotype. The chain links TRBV20-1 to TRBJ2-1; D perhaps matches TRBD1 (7 bases). CDR1 is DFQATT and CDR2 is SNEGSKA in the germline V gene (reference sequence). The CDR3 covers 16 residues. Trimming cost V 6 bases and J 0 bases, with 18 bases left between them. The CDR3 spells CSAQGGPGSSYNEQFF. The CDR3 DNA is TGCAGTGCGCAGGGGGGCCCGGGGAGCTCCTACAATGAGCAGTTCTTC.

The genes are TRBV5-1 and TRBJ1-2, with D perhaps matching TRBD1 (6 bases). Germline lookup yields CDR1 SGHRS and CDR2 YFSETQ. Trimming removed 3 bases from V and 4 bases from J, with 16 bases in between. This CDR3 spans 15 amino acids. CDR3 coding DNA: TGCGCCAGCAGCTATAGCGGGGGGCTCAGCTATGGCTACACCTTC. Its protein is CASSYSGGLSYGYTF. The full variable domain, in which reference TRBV5-1 and TRBJ1-2 provide the parts outside the CDR3, is KAGVTQTPRYLIKTRGQQVTLSCSPISGHRSVSWYQQTPGQGLQFLFEYFSETQRNKGNFPGRFSGRQFSNSRSEMNVSTLELGDSALYLCASSYSGGLSYGYTFGSGTRLTVV.

The sample holds a few counts of this clonotype. The CDR3, as DNA: TGTGCCAGCGGCAGAGTGAACACTGAAGCTTTCTTT. This codes for CASGRVNTEAFF. The rearrangement links TRBV6-2 or TRBV6-3 to TRBJ1-1; D unclear. Germline lookup yields CDR1 MNHEY and CDR2 SVGEGT. The CDR3 runs 12 residues. Trimming removed 8 bases at V and 0 bases at J, with 7 bases between.

Written as DNA, the CDR3 is TGCAGCGTGCATCGGACGGGAAGCACAGATACGCAGTATTTT. Translated, it gives CSVHRTGSTDTQYF. This rearrangement joins TRBV29-1 to TRBJ2-3; a weak D match, TRBD2 (5 bases). The CDR3 totals 14 residues. The V end lost 6 bases, the J end lost 0 bases, and 13 bases lay between the germline ends. The germline gives CDR1 SQVTM, CDR2 ANQGSEA.

This chain joins TRBV12-3 or TRBV12-4 and TRBJ2-7, with D uncertain. The CDR3 has 14 amino acids. The V and J ends lost 1 base and 3 bases respectively, with 10 bases between them. The CDR3 loop reads CASSLGWQSYEQYF. CDR3 coding DNA: TGTGCCAGCAGTTTAGGTTGGCAGAGCTACGAGCAGTACTTC.